The clone carrying this TCR beta chain was seen repeatedly, ten times or more. As yet, its antigen is unknown. The data originate from a study of regulatory T cells in long-lasting Graves disease. iRepertoire HTBI primers and Arm-PCR of CDR3 regions built TCR beta libraries. Via MiXCR, TCRdb re-called the multiplex PCR reads, giving one row per CDR3 protein. The sample records around 450,000 distinct CDR3 sequences, 15% being singletons. The time point: newly diagnosed GD, antithyroid drugs for less than 3 months. Making the TCR library involved RNA that had been extracted from PBMCs. General study findings and limits: Only a small sample size was used, which may have cut accuracy.

The same data also went into a second study, on T cells in Graves' hyperthyroidism and ophthalmopathy. From that study: The HTBI set primed first-round TCR CDR3 RT-PCR. The model forecast ophthalmopathy, anticipating it by a median roughly 6.5 months before onset.

This receptor was obtained from a woman in her forties with Graves disease. Sequenced material: peripheral blood mononuclear cells (PBMCs), taken at new diagnosis, from a patient treated with antithyroid drugs.

The CDR3 nucleotides read TGTGCCAGCAGTTTGGGTGCCAGAGGCTACGAGCAGTACTTC. This encodes CASSLGARGYEQYF. V is TRBV12-3 or TRBV12-4 and J is TRBJ2-7; D uncertain. There are 14 residues in the CDR3. Trimming took off 3 bases at V and 3 bases at J, with 12 bases between the two ends.